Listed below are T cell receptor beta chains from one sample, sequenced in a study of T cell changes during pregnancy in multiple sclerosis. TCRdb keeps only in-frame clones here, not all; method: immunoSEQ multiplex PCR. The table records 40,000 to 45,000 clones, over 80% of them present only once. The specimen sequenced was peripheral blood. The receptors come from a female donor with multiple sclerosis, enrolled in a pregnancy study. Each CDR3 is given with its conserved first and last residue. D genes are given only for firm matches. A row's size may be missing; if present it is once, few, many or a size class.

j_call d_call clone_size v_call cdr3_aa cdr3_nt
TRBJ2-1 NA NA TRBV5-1 CASSVDNEQFF TGCGCCAGCAGCGTGGACAATGAGCAGTTCTTC
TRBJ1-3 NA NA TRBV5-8 CASSLGVGSGNTIYF TGTGCCAGCAGCTTGGGCGTGGGCTCTGGAAACACCATATATTTT
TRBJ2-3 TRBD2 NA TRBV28 CASSFAIAGALSTDTQYF TGTGCCAGCAGTTTCGCAATAGCGGGAGCCCTCAGCACAGATACGCAGTATTTT
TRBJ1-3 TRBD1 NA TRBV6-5 CASSIRQGGGNTIYF TGTGCCAGCAGTATTAGACAGGGGGGTGGAAACACCATATATTTT
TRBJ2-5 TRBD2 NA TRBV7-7 CASSLIAGGLETQYF TGTGCTAGCAGCTTAATAGCGGGAGGTCTGGAGACCCAGTACTTC
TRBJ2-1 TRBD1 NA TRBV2 CASTLGQGTYNEQFF TGTGCCAGCACCCTGGGACAGGGCACCTACAATGAGCAGTTCTTC
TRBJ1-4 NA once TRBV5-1 CASSFGGEKLFF TGCGCCAGCAGCTTTGGGGGGGAAAAACTGTTTTTT
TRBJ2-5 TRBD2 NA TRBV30 CAWSVLRLGGVETQYF TGTGCCTGGAGTGTACTAAGGTTGGGGGGGGTGGAGACCCAGTACTTC
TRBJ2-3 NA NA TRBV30 CAWSVILGTQYF TGTGCCTGGAGTGTAATCTTGGGTACGCAGTATTTT
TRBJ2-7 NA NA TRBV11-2 CASSLRETNEQYF TGTGCCAGCTCATTGAGGGAGACCAACGAGCAGTACTTC